These 20 T cell receptor beta chains originate from one sample sequenced in a study of cytomegalovirus exposure and HLA in healthy donors. Using immunoSEQ multiplex PCR, the repertoire was profiled, and TCRdb retains in-frame clones only, with some absent. The table has some 80,000 clones, approximately 96% seen once. The sequencing sample was made of PBMCs. These receptors came from a woman aged 18-29 years in good health and CMV-seronegative.

The gene calls are TRBV18 and TRBJ2-1, with 8 bases aligning to TRBD2. J lost 8 bases, V lost 4 bases, and 7 bases had no gene match. The CDR3 spans 14 residues. The germline CDR1 and CDR2 sequences are KGHSH and LQKENI. The CDR3 DNA sequence: TGTGCCAGCTCACGGAGCGGGAGCTGGGATGAGCAGTTCTTC. Translation gives CASSRSGSWDEQFF.

V and J are TRBV5-5 and TRBJ2-3, with 11 nucleotides matching TRBD2. Per the germline V gene, CDR1 is SGHKS and CDR2 is YYEKEE (reference sequence). This CDR3 is 16 amino acids long. The V gene end was trimmed by 4 bases and the J gene end by 3 bases; junction bases not matched to a gene: 7. The CDR3, as DNA: TGTGCCAGCAGCCTAACTAGCGGGAGATTAACAGATACGCAGTATTTT. It translates to CASSLTSGRLTDTQYF. The full variable domain, its missing parts supplied by reference TRBV5-5 and TRBJ2-3, is DAGVTQSPTHLIKTRGQQVTLRCSPISGHKSVSWYQQVLGQGPQFIFQYYEKEERGRGNFPDRFSARQFPNYSSELNVNALLLGDSALYLCASSLTSGRLTDTQYFGPGTRLTVL.

This chain links TRBV4-2 with TRBJ2-7; unclear D gene. V was trimmed by 1 base and J by 3 bases, leaving 7 bases between them. Per germline, CDR1 LGHNA and CDR2 YNFKEQ. The CDR3 is made up of 13 amino acids. Here the CDR3 DNA reads TGTGCCAGCAGCCAAGTTCCAGACTACGAGCAGTACTTC. Translation gives CASSQVPDYEQYF.

The chain couples TRBV21-1 to TRBJ2-7; TRBD1 was called by the table and not checked on the DNA. TRBV21-1 is described as a pseudogene. The CDR3 loop spans 15 amino acids. CDR3 residues: CASTRTGRESYEQYF. CDR3 DNA sequence: TGTGCCAGCACCCGGACAGGGCGGGAAAGCTACGAGCAGTACTTC.

The rearrangement uses TRBV25-1 and TRBJ2-5, with a weak D call TRBD1 (5 bases). CDR1 is MGHDK and CDR2 is SYGVNS in the germline V gene. V gave up 2 bases and J gave up 1 base, with 11 bases separating them. This CDR3 is built from 15 residues. CDR3 protein: CASSEAGHGQETQYF. In nucleotides, the CDR3 is TGTGCCAGCAGTGAAGCAGGGCACGGCCAAGAGACCCAGTACTTC. Full variable domain (rest looked up from reference TRBV25-1 and TRBJ2-5): EADIYQTPRYLVIGTGKKITLECSQTMGHDKMYWYQQDPGMELHLIHYSYGVNSTEKGDLSSESTVSRIRTEHFPLTLESARPSHTSQYLCASSEAGHGQETQYFGPGTRLLVL.

This clone has just one count. This chain connects TRBV13 to TRBJ2-1; 8 bases fit TRBD1. CDR1 and CDR2 from the germline V gene are PRHDT and FYEKMQ (reference sequence). The CDR3 runs to 15 residues. The junction had 1 base not matched to a gene; V was cut back by 0 bases and J by 3 bases. DNA for the CDR3: TGTGCCAGCAGCTTAGGGGACAGGGTCTACAATGAGCAGTTCTTC. Protein sequence: CASSLGDRVYNEQFF.

CDR3 amino acids: CSVPGTAIMGGANVLTF. For the CDR3, the DNA is TGCAGCGTCCCAGGGACAGCTATTATGGGGGGGGCCAACGTCCTGACTTTC. The V call is TRBV29-1, the J call TRBJ2-6, with 7 nucleotides matching TRBD1. Per the germline V gene, CDR1 is SQVTM and CDR2 is ANQGSEA. V shed 6 bases, J shed 4 bases, and the junction held 15 bases outside the gene matches. There are 17 residues in the CDR3.

The rearrangement uses TRBV5-1 and TRBJ1-2, with D possibly matching TRBD1 (5 bases). The CDR3 consists of 17 residues. The V gene's germline CDR1 is SGHRS and CDR2 YFSETQ. With 3 bases removed from V and 6 bases from J, the gap between germline ends came to 24 bases. Here the CDR3 reads CASSSGHPLLSPNGYTF. The DNA of the CDR3 is TGCGCCAGCAGCTCCGGACACCCCCTCCTGTCCCCGAATGGCTACACCTTC.

This chain joins TRBV10-1 and TRBJ2-1; 8 positions match TRBD2. The CDR3 consists of 14 residues. Germline V CDR1 and CDR2: WNHNN, SYGVQD (reference sequence). J gave up 6 bases and V 5 bases, and 6 bases lay outside the gene matches. The DNA for the CDR3 is TGCGCCAGCAGTAATCTAGCGGGCCTCAATGAGCAGTTCTTC. This gives the protein CASSNLAGLNEQFF.

V gene TRBV10-3 combines with J gene TRBJ2-2; 9 bases match TRBD1. CDR1 is ENHRY and CDR2 is SYGVKD in the germline V gene. The CDR3 is 16 residues long. The V segment lost 8 bases and the J segment 0 bases; nucleotides outside the gene matches: 7. CDR3 sequence (DNA): TGTGCCATCTCAAAAGGACAGGGGCCGAACACCGGGGAGCTGTTTTTT. Its translation is CAISKGQGPNTGELFF.

Notes on this clone: This CDR3 is also generated by other DNA sequences in the sample. The chain links TRBV2 to TRBJ1-3; D uncertain. The CDR3 spans 12 residues. Germline V gives CDR1 SNHLY, CDR2 FYNNEI. The germline V and J ends were trimmed by 7 bases and 0 bases, with 4 bases remaining between them. CDR3: CASTYSGNTIYF. In DNA, the CDR3 is TGTGCCAGCACTTACTCTGGAAACACCATATATTTT.

This sequence joins TRBV5-8 and TRBJ2-3, with unresolved D. The germline V gene encodes CDR1 SGHTS and CDR2 YDEGEE. The ends were cut back, 4 bases at V and 5 bases at J, with 14 bases in the middle. CDR3 size: 14 residues. CDR3 sequence reads: CASSPLYNKDTQYF. In DNA, the CDR3 is TGTGCCAGCAGCCCTCTATATAATAAAGATACGCAGTATTTT.

V gene TRBV20-1 combines with J gene TRBJ2-7; D is perhaps TRBD1 (5 bases). Deletions cut 5 bases from V and 2 bases from J, with 7 bases between. The CDR3 extends over 11 amino acids. Looked up from germline, CDR1 is DFQATT and CDR2 is SNEGSKA (reference sequence). The CDR3 loop is CSAQGAYEQYF. DNA for the CDR3: TGCAGTGCTCAAGGGGCCTACGAGCAGTACTTC.

The chain joins TRBV7-8 to TRBJ1-3, with D perhaps matching TRBD1 (6 bases). Germline V gene data show CDR1 as SGHVS and CDR2 as FQNEAQ. The V and J ends lost 4 bases and 8 bases respectively, with 18 bases between them. CDR3 length equals 15 residues. The chain's CDR3 is CASSYSTQRTDTIYF. CDR3 nucleotides: TGTGCCAGCAGCTATTCAACACAGCGGACAGACACCATATATTTT.

The chain couples TRBV14 to TRBJ2-1, with 9 nucleotides matching TRBD2. Germline V lookup: CDR1 SGHDN, CDR2 FVKESK. The CDR3 has 17 residues. V gave up 4 bases and J gave up 2 bases; unmatched junction bases: 9. DNA for the CDR3: TGTGCCAGCAGCCCGACTAGCGGCCTAGGCCCCTACAATGAGCAGTTCTTC. Residues: CASSPTSGLGPYNEQFF.

The V call is TRBV28, the J call TRBJ1-2; 7 bases are shared with TRBD1. V lost 8 bases and J lost 5; bases outside the gene matches: 14. Germline CDR1 reads MDHEN; CDR2 reads SYDVKM. The CDR3 spans 15 residues. CDR3 amino acids: CASFGRDRRIYGYTF. DNA of the CDR3: TGTGCCAGCTTCGGCCGGGACAGACGGATTTATGGCTACACCTTC.

The CDR3 DNA is TGTGCCAGCAAGGGGGACCCAGCCTACGAGCAGTACTTC. Protein: CASKGDPAYEQYF. V gene TRBV6-5 combines with J gene TRBJ2-7, with a possible D match to TRBD1 (6 bases). This CDR3 is 13 amino acids long. V shed 7 bases and J shed 2 bases, with 12 bases lying between them. The germline V gene has CDR1 MNHEY and CDR2 SVGAGI.

The chain carries TRBV5-4 and TRBJ1-1; unclear D gene. Germline CDR1 SGHNT, CDR2 YYREEE (reference sequence). Trimming pared 0 bases from V and 1 base from J, leaving 4 bases between. There are 13 residues in the CDR3. CDR3 sequence (DNA): TGTGCCAGCAGCTTGGGAGGGAACACTGAAGCTTTCTTT. This gives the protein CASSLGGNTEAFF.

The chain joins TRBV11-2 to TRBJ2-3; 9 bases align to TRBD1. The CDR3 has 17 amino acids. CDR1 SGHAT and CDR2 FQNNGV come from the germline V gene. V dropped 1 base and J dropped 2; count of bases not matched to a gene: 7. In DNA, the CDR3 is TGTGCCAGCAGCTTAGTGGGCGGACAGGGGCACACAGATACGCAGTATTTT. This codes for CASSLVGGQGHTDTQYF.

The rearrangement links TRBV6-4 to TRBJ1-1; D may be TRBD1 (5 bases). Germline V gene lookup returns CDR1 MRHNA and CDR2 SNTAGT. Trimming cost V 5 bases and J 3 bases, with 13 bases left between them. The CDR3 is made up of 14 amino acids. The CDR3 DNA reads TGTGCCAGCAGTCCCCAGGGTGGGGACACTGAAGCTTTCTTT. Translated, it gives CASSPQGGDTEAFF.